This T cell receptor beta chain was identified in a study of blood T cell repertoires in COVID-19. Study summary: PBMCs, B-cell-depleted T cells, or T cells were the source of the cDNA or gDNA that made up the material.

Sequencing was performed with immunoSEQ multiplex PCR; in TCRdb, only in-frame clones are kept and a portion is missing. The sample includes around 90,000 clones, 85% to 95% seen only once; the top ten take 6.3%. Germline assignment: CDR1 SEHNR and CDR2 FQNEAQ (reference sequence). The CDR3 covers 14 residues. Between the trimmed V and J ends, which lost 5 bases and 6 bases, there was a span of 16 bases. This receptor was identified in a woman aged 60-75 years with active COVID-19. Sequencing was carried out using peripheral blood. The J gene is TRBJ1-1, the V gene TRBV7-9; TRBD1 is a possible D gene (6 bases). The CDR3 here is CASSQMDSRPEAFF. For the CDR3, the DNA is TGTGCCAGCAGCCAGATGGACAGTAGGCCTGAAGCTTTCTTT.